This T cell receptor (beta chain) was sequenced in a study of blood T cell repertoires in COVID-19. Overall study context: Samples taken during acute and convalescent COVID-19 were collected in the United States, Italy and Spain. The analysed material was cDNA or gDNA that came from T cells, B-cell-depleted T cells, or PBMCs.

Authors' data handling: Counts of nucleated cells, estimated from reference gene primer amplification, were obtained. Data came from immunoSEQ multiplex PCR; TCRdb stores just in-frame clones and leaves some out. D and trimming come from the DNA, and the V and J calls and clone size come from that table. The top ten hold less than 10% of the sample, which has 140,000 or so clones, around nine tenths seen once. Germline V gene lookup returns CDR1 SGHRS and CDR2 YFSETQ. V was shortened by 0 bases and J by 3 bases, with 12 bases between the two germline ends. CDR3 length equals 16 residues. Sequencing was carried out using peripheral blood. This TCR was recovered from a woman between 50 and 59 years old with active or convalescent COVID-19. The chain is built from TRBV5-1 and TRBJ2-2; possible D gene TRBD1, 5 bases. CDR3 in amino acids: CASSLEYRPHTGELFF. The DNA for the CDR3 is TGCGCCAGCAGCTTGGAATACAGGCCCCACACCGGGGAGCTGTTTTTT.